This T cell receptor (beta chain) was profiled in a study of blood T cell repertoires in COVID-19. Per the germline V gene, CDR1 is MNHEY and CDR2 is SMNVEV (reference sequence). CDR3 length: 16 amino acids. Losses at the gene ends were 2 bases for V and 7 bases for J; bases not matched to a gene: 11. Those who participated ranged in age from about 18 to 89 years and resided in around 22 US areas. The table came from immunoSEQ multiplex PCR; TCRdb's copy has only in-frame clones and leaves some out. The sample includes about 180,000 clones, about 85% of them seen just once. The source is a man in his forties or fifties who had recovered from COVID-19. This chain links TRBV27 with TRBJ1-2, with TRBD1 matching 9 bases. The specimen was PBMCs or T cells enriched from blood (not recorded which). CDR3 amino acids: CASSLSAGQGLSGYTF. Here the CDR3 DNA reads TGTGCCAGCAGTTTAAGTGCGGGACAGGGTTTATCTGGCTACACCTTC.